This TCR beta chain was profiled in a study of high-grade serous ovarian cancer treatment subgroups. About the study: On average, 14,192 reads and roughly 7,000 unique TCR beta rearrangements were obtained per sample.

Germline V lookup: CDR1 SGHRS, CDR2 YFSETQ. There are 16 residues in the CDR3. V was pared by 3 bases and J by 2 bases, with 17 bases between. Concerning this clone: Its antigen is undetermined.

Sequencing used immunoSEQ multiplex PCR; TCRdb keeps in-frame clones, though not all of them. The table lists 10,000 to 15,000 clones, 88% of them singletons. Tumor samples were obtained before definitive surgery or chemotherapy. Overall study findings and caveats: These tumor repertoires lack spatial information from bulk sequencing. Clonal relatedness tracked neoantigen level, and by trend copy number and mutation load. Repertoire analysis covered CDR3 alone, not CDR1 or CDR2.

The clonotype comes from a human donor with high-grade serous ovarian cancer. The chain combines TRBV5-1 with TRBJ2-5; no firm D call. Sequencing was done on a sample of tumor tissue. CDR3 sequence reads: CASSSAADGWQETQYF. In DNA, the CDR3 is TGCGCCAGCAGCTCCGCCGCGGATGGGTGGCAAGAGACCCAGTACTTC.